This T cell receptor beta chain comes out of a study of shared clonotypes between healthy human individuals. V lost 0 bases to trimming and J lost 7 bases; unmatched junction nucleotides: 10. Germline values: CDR1 SGHRS, CDR2 YFSETQ. The CDR3 contains 16 residues. This clone has just a few counts. Its target is not known. Each PCR replicate from the sorted subsets contained 200 to 250 ng DNA, which is about 30,000 T cell genomes. TCRdb's copy holds only in-frame clones and misses some; the assay was immunoSEQ multiplex PCR. The top ten hold about 1.8% of the sample, which has about 680,000 clones, over 65% seen once. The study's findings and limits: For naive CD4 cells, roughly 4.6% of clonotypes were shared across a few donors.

Among the donors, all were Caucasian adults who lived in Nashville, Tennessee. The sequence came from a woman in her thirties in good health. The chain has TRBV5-1 and TRBJ1-2, with 9 bases identical to TRBD1. Source material: memory CD4+ T cells sorted from blood. Sample subset: CD45RA-negative fraction. The CDR3 DNA follows: TGCGCCAGCAGCTTGGACGTGGGACAGGGTTTCTCTGGCTACACCTTC. It translates to CASSLDVGQGFSGYTF.